This entry lists 18 T cell receptor beta chains sequenced from one sample in a study of CD8+CD57+ T cells in acquired aplastic anemia. Profiling that covered TCR beta VDJ and CDR3 relied on genomic DNA as its template. TCRdb called the reads again in MiXCR, with one record for every CDR3 protein. The table records roughly 180,000 distinct CDR3 sequences, 55% to 65% of them present only once. Sequencing was done on patients that had shown CD8+CD57+ cell expansion by flow cytometry. Material for sequencing was sorted CD4+, CD8+, or CD8+CD57+ T cells (not recorded which) from PBMCs. Every receptor here comes from a human donor with aplastic anemia.

This clonotype has a count of ten or more. This chain connects TRBV20-1 to TRBJ2-7, with TRBD2 identical over 13 bases. J lost 2 bases, V lost 3 bases, and 10 bases had no gene match. CDR1 and CDR2 from the germline V gene are DFQATT and SNEGSKA (reference sequence). This CDR3 has 17 residues. The CDR3, as DNA: TGCAGTGCTAGTGGACTAGCGGGGGACCTCTATACCTACGAGCAGTACTTC. Amino acid sequence: CSASGLAGDLYTYEQYF.

Turning to this clonotype: At one end the junction does not follow the germline gene, possibly because of a read error. The chain couples TRBV10-3 to TRBJ2-5; 11 positions match TRBD1. Germline V lookup: CDR1 ENHRY, CDR2 SYGVKD. The CDR3 loop spans 15 amino acids. The CDR3 protein is CTISERDRGQETQYF. The CDR3 bases are TGTACCATCAGTGAAAGGGACAGGGGGCAAGAGACCCAGTACTTC.

This clonotype was counted many times. This chain links TRBV12-5 with TRBJ2-7, with D possibly matching TRBD2 (5 bases). V shed 1 base and J shed 4 bases, with 14 bases lying between them. Per the germline V gene, CDR1 is LGHNT and CDR2 is FRNRAP. CDR3 size: 15 residues. The CDR3 DNA follows: TGTGCTAGTGGTTTGGGGACTTCTTCTTCGTACGAGCAGTACTTC. The encoded protein is CASGLGTSSSYEQYF. Full variable domain (missing parts from reference TRBV12-5 and TRBJ2-7): DARVTQTPRHKVTEMGQEVTMRCQPILGHNTVFWYRQTMMQGLELLAYFRNRAPLDDSGMPKDRFSAEMPDATLATLKIQPSEPRDSAVYFCASGLGTSSSYEQYFGPGTRLTVT.

This chain connects TRBV15 to TRBJ2-5, with 12 positions matching TRBD2. Trimming at V came to 3 bases and at J to 3 bases, leaving 5 bases not matched to a gene. CDR1 and CDR2 (germline): LNHNV, YYDKDF (reference sequence). This CDR3 comprises 16 residues. The CDR3 sequence is CATSRGASGGEETQYF. For the CDR3, the DNA is TGTGCCACCAGCAGGGGGGCTAGCGGGGGGGAAGAGACCCAGTACTTC. Full variable domain (missing parts from reference TRBV15 and TRBJ2-5): DAMVIQNPRYQVTQFGKPVTLSCSQTLNHNVMYWYQQKSSQAPKLLFHYYDKDFNNEADTPDNFQSRRPNTSFCFLDIRSPGLGDTAMYLCATSRGASGGEETQYFGPGTRLLVL.

This CDR3 is CASSGRDRANEQYF. DNA of the CDR3: TGTGCCAGCAGTGGCCGGGACAGGGCTAACGAGCAGTACTTC. The chain recombines TRBV6-1 with TRBJ2-7, with TRBD1 matching over 9 bases. V lost 4 bases and J lost 5; bases outside the gene matches: 6. Germline assignment: CDR1 MNHNS and CDR2 SASEGT. CDR3 length: 14 residues.

The rearrangement links TRBV20-1 to TRBJ1-1; 9 bases align to TRBD1. CDR1 and CDR2 (germline): DFQATT, SNEGSKA (reference sequence). The CDR3 is 17 residues long. V lost 1 base and J lost 2; bases outside the gene matches: 11. The CDR3 nucleotides read TGCAGTGCTAGAGTCGACCCCGGGACAGGGCTAAACACTGAAGCTTTCTTT. Its protein is CSARVDPGTGLNTEAFF.

The CDR3 sequence is CASSLWLTRRDVEWATNEQFF. The CDR3 DNA reads TGTGCCAGCTCACTGTGGCTAACCCGCCGGGACGTCGAGTGGGCTACGAATGAGCAGTTCTTC. V is TRBV19 and J is TRBJ2-1; D is tentatively TRBD1 or TRBD2 (5 bases each). From germline, CDR1 is LNHDA and CDR2 SQIVND (reference sequence). V was pared by 9 bases and J by 7 bases, with 40 bases between. The CDR3 has 21 amino acids.

This clonotype was seen a few times. The chain joins TRBV24-1 to TRBJ1-2; D is unresolved. Trimming removed 0 bases from V and 8 bases from J, with 9 bases in between. The CDR3 loop spans 13 amino acids. CDR1 is KGHDR, CDR2 SFDVKD, per germline. The CDR3: CATSDLPSHGYTF. CDR3 coding DNA: TGTGCCACCAGTGATTTGCCCTCCCACGGCTACACCTTC.

V is TRBV12-3 or TRBV12-4 and J is TRBJ1-1; 7 bases match TRBD1. This CDR3 region has 15 residues. With V trimmed by 3 bases and J by 4 bases, 8 bases remained unmatched. The CDR3 bases are TGTGCCAGCAGTTTCCGACAGGGCGGGAGCACTGAAGCTTTCTTT. Residues: CASSFRQGGSTEAFF.

This clonotype was found many times. The chain carries TRBV29-1 and TRBJ2-7; TRBD2 aligns across 8 bases. V trimming: 1 base; J trimming: 6 bases; junction bases outside the gene matches: 8. CDR3 length: 14 amino acids. Germline assignment: CDR1 SQVTM and CDR2 ANQGSEA. CDR3 sequence reads: CSVEGTRAGGEQYF. DNA of the CDR3: TGCAGCGTTGAAGGGACGAGGGCGGGAGGCGAGCAGTACTTC.

This clonotype was counted only a few times. The germline gene is not matched at one end of the junction; a read error may be the cause. In DNA, the CDR3 is TGTGCCAGCAGCTTAGAGTACAGACCGGGACGCTACACCTTC. It is translated as CASSLEYRPGRYTF. The V call is TRBV12-3 or TRBV12-4, the J call TRBJ1-2, with a tentative D call TRBD1 (5 bases). CDR3 length: 14 amino acids.

This clonotype was observed at least ten times. This rearrangement joins TRBV2 to TRBJ2-1; D not certain. CDR3 size: 15 residues. The ends were cut back, 5 bases at V and 5 bases at J, with 16 bases in the middle. Germline CDR1 SNHLY, CDR2 FYNNEI. The CDR3 sequence: CASSQSAEGHNEQFF. CDR3 bases: TGTGCCAGCAGTCAAAGCGCCGAAGGACACAATGAGCAGTTCTTC.

The genes are TRBV7-9 and TRBJ1-2, with a weak D call TRBD1 (5 bases). The CDR3 runs to 15 residues. Germline V gene sequence: CDR1 SEHNR, CDR2 FQNEAQ (reference sequence). Trimming took off 7 bases at V and 2 bases at J, with 17 bases between the two ends. CDR3 sequence reads: CASTSVRGTNYGYTF. The CDR3 DNA sequence: TGTGCCAGCACCTCGGTTCGGGGGACCAACTATGGCTACACCTTC.

The chain joins TRBV24-1 to TRBJ2-3; perhaps TRBD2 as D (6 bases). The CDR3 spans 15 residues. CDR1 is KGHDR and CDR2 is SFDVKD in the germline V gene. Trimming removed 10 bases at V and 2 bases at J, with 18 bases between. CDR3 in amino acids: CATGGEVRATDTQYF. DNA of the CDR3: TGTGCCACGGGTGGGGAGGTTAGGGCCACAGATACGCAGTATTTT.

The rearrangement joins TRBV7-3 to TRBJ1-1; possibly TRBD1 for D (5 bases). The length of the CDR3 is 14 residues. Trimming took 3 bases from V and 11 from J, leaving 19 bases between them. Looked up from germline, CDR1 is SGHTA and CDR2 is FQGTGA. The CDR3 region has the DNA TGTGCCAGCAGCTTTGGAGGGGCAGGGAGGGTTGCTTTCTTT. This gives the protein CASSFGGAGRVAFF.

This clonotype came up once. This sequence joins TRBV24-1 and TRBJ1-3, with D hard to call. The CDR3 is 16 amino acids. Trimming stripped 5 bases from V and 0 bases from J, with 13 bases between. Germline lookup yields CDR1 KGHDR and CDR2 SFDVKD. CDR3: CATSVADCYSGNTIYF. In DNA, the CDR3 is TGTGCCACCAGTGTCGCGGACTGTTACTCTGGAAACACCATATATTTT.

The CDR3 protein is CASSDRLAGPYEQYF. CDR3 bases: TGTGCCAGCAGCGACCGACTAGCGGGACCCTACGAGCAGTACTTC. The rearrangement joins TRBV7-2 to TRBJ2-7; TRBD2 matches at 11 bases. CDR3 length equals 15 residues. From germline, CDR1 is SGHTA and CDR2 FQGNSA. V gave up 5 bases and J gave up 2 bases; unmatched junction bases: 5.

The chain uses TRBV12-3 or TRBV12-4 and TRBJ1-2, with D unresolved. CDR3 length equals 11 residues. Trimming pared 1 base from V and 10 bases from J, leaving 7 bases between. The CDR3 DNA reads as TGTGCCAGCAGTTTAGAAATGGCCTACACCTTC. Translated: CASSLEMAYTF.